These T cell receptor beta chains were read from a single sample in a study of blood T cell repertoires in COVID-19. Repertoires were generated with immunoSEQ multiplex PCR, while TCRdb's copy carries only in-frame clones and drops some. The sample holds more than 150,000 clones, around 78% seen once. Sample: peripheral blood. Every receptor here comes from an elderly woman with active or convalescent COVID-19. CDR3s include the opening cysteine and the closing phenylalanine or tryptophan. The order of the fields is clone size, V gene, J gene, D gene, CDR3 length, CDR3 DNA, CDR3 protein. The D gene is left open where the match is weak. Not all rows give a size; the values are once, few, many and, for expanded clones, a class.

.,TRBV4-2,TRBJ1-2,TRBD1,15,TGTGCCAGCAGCCAAGATCTGAGGGGGCTACTGGGCTACACCTTC,CASSQDLRGLLGYTF
.,TRBV30,TRBJ1-5,TRBD1,14,TGTGCCGCCAGCCGGACAGGAAACAATCAGCCCCAGCATTTT,CAASRTGNNQPQHF
.,TRBV27,TRBJ2-4,.,13,TGTGCCAGCAGTCCGATGACAGCTAACATTCAGTACTTC,CASSPMTANIQYF
.,TRBV3-1/TRBV3-2,TRBJ2-3,.,16,TGTGCCAGCAGCCAAGAGACAGGCTGGAGCACAGATACGCAGTATTTT,CASSQETGWSTDTQYF
.,TRBV6-2/TRBV6-3,TRBJ2-1,.,14,TGTGCCAGCAGTTTCTGGGGAGACCACAATGAGCAGTTCTTC,CASSFWGDHNEQFF
.,TRBV5-6,TRBJ1-2,.,11,TGTGCCAGCAGCTTGACGGGAGGCTACACCTTC,CASSLTGGYTF
.,TRBV6-5,TRBJ1-1,.,16,TGTGCCAGCAGTTACAGGCCAGGGAGGGGACGCACTGAAGCTTTCTTT,CASSYRPGRGRTEAFF
.,TRBV30,TRBJ2-7,.,14,TGTGCCTGGAGTGTACTGGGGCGGTCCTACGAGCAGTACTTC,CAWSVLGRSYEQYF
.,TRBV9,TRBJ2-5,TRBD1,17,TGTGCCAGCAGCGTAGCGCCAGGGGGCACCCCGCAAGAGACCCAGTACTTC,CASSVAPGGTPQETQYF
.,TRBV28,TRBJ2-7,.,13,TGTGCCAGCCACTTGACAGGCCGCTACGAGCAGTACTTC,CASHLTGRYEQYF
.,TRBV24-1,TRBJ2-5,.,13,TGTGCCACCGCTATGTACGGGGGAGAGACCCAGTACTTC,CATAMYGGETQYF
.,TRBV6-5,TRBJ2-7,TRBD1,15,TGTGCCAGCAGCCTAGACAGGGTATTATCCTACGAGCAGTACTTC,CASSLDRVLSYEQYF
.,TRBV19,TRBJ2-7,TRBD2,17,TGTGCCAGTAGTATCCTTTCCGGGGCGGGGGGCGTTTACGAGCAGTACTTC,CASSILSGAGGVYEQYF
.,TRBV15,TRBJ2-7,.,17,TGTGCCACCAGCTTAGACAAGGGGGGAGGGGGAGGCTACGAGCAGTACTTC,CATSLDKGGGGGYEQYF
.,TRBV6-6,TRBJ2-7,TRBD1,14,TGTGCCAGCACCAAAGACAGGGACATGGGCGAGCAGTACTTC,CASTKDRDMGEQYF
.,TRBV5-6,TRBJ2-7,.,16,TGTGCCAGCAGCTACAGACAGGTTCTCTCCTCGGGGGAGCAGTACTTC,CASSYRQVLSSGEQYF
.,TRBV9,TRBJ2-7,.,14,TGTGCCAGCAGCGTAGCGGGGAAGCCCTACGAGCAGTACTTC,CASSVAGKPYEQYF
few,TRBV12-3/TRBV12-4,TRBJ2-7,TRBD2,11,TGTGCCAGCAGTTTTCGGGGGGGGCAGTACTTC,CASSFRGGQYF
.,TRBV5-6,TRBJ2-3,.,13,TGTGCCAGCCGAAGGGAGAGCACAGATACGCAGTATTTT,CASRRESTDTQYF
.,TRBV5-1,TRBJ2-5,TRBD2,15,TGCGCCAGCAGCCGAGGAGCGGGGGACCAAGAGACCCAGTACTTC,CASSRGAGDQETQYF
.,TRBV9,TRBJ1-1,.,19,TGTGCCAGCAAGCGACCCACACGAAAGCGTATCACCCAGAACACTGAAGCTTTCTTT,CASKRPTRKRITQNTEAFF
once,TRBV5-6,TRBJ1-1,.,13,TGTGCCAGCAGCTTGGTGAGGAACACTGAAGCTTTCTTT,CASSLVRNTEAFF
.,TRBV28,TRBJ2-5,TRBD1,14,TGTGCCAGCAGTATGCAGGGGGCCCAAGAGACCCAGTACTTC,CASSMQGAQETQYF
.,TRBV9,TRBJ1-2,.,16,TGTGCCAGCAGCGGACAATACTGGCAGGGAGGGAATGGCTACACCTTC,CASSGQYWQGGNGYTF
.,TRBV11-3,TRBJ2-3,TRBD2,17,TGTGCCAGCAGCTTAGATCGACTAGCGGGGGGGGTAGATACGCAGTATTTT,CASSLDRLAGGVDTQYF
.,TRBV2,TRBJ2-4,TRBD1,12,TGTGCCAGCAGAAACGACAGGGACATTCAGTACTTC,CASRNDRDIQYF
.,TRBV18,TRBJ1-1,.,14,TGTGCCAGCTCACCTCCAGGGGCGGGCACTGAAGCTTTCTTT,CASSPPGAGTEAFF
few,TRBV18,TRBJ2-2,.,16,TGTGCCAGCTCACCGCGCGCGCGAGCTAACACCGGGGAGCTGTTTTTT,CASSPRARANTGELFF
.,TRBV7-8,TRBJ1-1,TRBD1,13,TGTGCCAGCACCCAAGCGGGGACAGTCGAAGCTTTCTTT,CASTQAGTVEAFF
.,TRBV19,TRBJ1-6,.,15,TGTGCCAGTAGTCTGGATGGTGGGAGGTCTTCACCCCTCCACTTT,CASSLDGGRSSPLHF
.,TRBV6-5,TRBJ2-7,TRBD1,16,TGTGCCAGCAGTTACTCGTACCAGGGGGCTGGCTACGAGCAGTACTTC,CASSYSYQGAGYEQYF
.,TRBV11-2,TRBJ1-2,.,15,TGTGCCAGCAGCTTAGATCTTTGGCAGTCCTATGGCTACACCTTC,CASSLDLWQSYGYTF
.,TRBV6-6,TRBJ1-1,.,11,TGTGCCAGCGGGGGGGCAGCTGAAGCTTTCTTT,CASGGAAEAFF
.,TRBV5-8,TRBJ2-7,.,13,TGTGCCAGCAGCCCCCTCCCCGGTCACGAGCAGTACTTC,CASSPLPGHEQYF
.,TRBV24-1,TRBJ2-3,TRBD2,20,TGTGCCACCAGTGATTTGCTCCCCCCCGAGAGTGGGGGGGGCACAGATACGCAGTATTTT,CATSDLLPPESGGGTDTQYF
.,TRBV4-1,TRBJ2-3,TRBD2,18,TGCGCCAGCAGCCAAGAGTCACCAGCGGGGGGCAACACAGATACGCAGTATTTT,CASSQESPAGGNTDTQYF